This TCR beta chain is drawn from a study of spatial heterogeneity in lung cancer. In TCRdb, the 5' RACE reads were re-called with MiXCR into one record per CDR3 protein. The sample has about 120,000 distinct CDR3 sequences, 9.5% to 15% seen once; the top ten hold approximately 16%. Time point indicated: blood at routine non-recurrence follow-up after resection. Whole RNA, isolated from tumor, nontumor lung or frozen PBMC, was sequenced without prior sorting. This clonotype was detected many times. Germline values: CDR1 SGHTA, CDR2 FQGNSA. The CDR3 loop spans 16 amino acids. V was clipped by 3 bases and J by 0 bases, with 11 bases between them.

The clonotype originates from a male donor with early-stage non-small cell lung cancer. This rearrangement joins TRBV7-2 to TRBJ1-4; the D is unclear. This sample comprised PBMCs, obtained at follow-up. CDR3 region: CASSLQSGSTNEKLFF. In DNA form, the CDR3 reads TGTGCCAGCAGCTTGCAATCGGGGTCAACTAATGAAAAACTGTTTTTT.